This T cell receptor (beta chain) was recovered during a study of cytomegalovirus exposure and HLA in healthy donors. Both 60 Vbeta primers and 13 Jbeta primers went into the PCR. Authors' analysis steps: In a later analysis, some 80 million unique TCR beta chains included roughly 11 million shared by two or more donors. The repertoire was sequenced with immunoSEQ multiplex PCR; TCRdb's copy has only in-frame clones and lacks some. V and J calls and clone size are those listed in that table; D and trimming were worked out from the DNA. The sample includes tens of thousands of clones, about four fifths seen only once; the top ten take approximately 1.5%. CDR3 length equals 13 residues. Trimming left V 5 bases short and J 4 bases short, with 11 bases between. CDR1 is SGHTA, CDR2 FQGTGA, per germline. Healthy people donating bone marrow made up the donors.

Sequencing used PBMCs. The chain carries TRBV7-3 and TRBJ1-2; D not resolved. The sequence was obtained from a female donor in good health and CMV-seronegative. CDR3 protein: CASSRDEAYGYTF. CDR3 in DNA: TGTGCCAGCAGCCGAGACGAGGCCTATGGCTACACCTTC.